This T cell receptor beta chain was profiled in a study of blood T cell repertoires in COVID-19. Study details: The origin of the acute and convalescent COVID-19 samples was the United States, Italy and Spain.

Repertoires were generated with immunoSEQ multiplex PCR, while TCRdb's copy carries only in-frame clones and drops some. The sample comprises roughly 34,000 clones, 90% of which are singletons, and roughly a fifth rests with the top ten. There are 12 residues in the CDR3. Germline V gene lookup returns CDR1 LNHDA and CDR2 SQIVND (reference sequence). Trimming took 6 bases from V and 5 from J, leaving 7 bases between them. The sequence derives from a man older than 75 with acute or convalescent COVID-19. Sample: peripheral blood. J is TRBJ2-2 and V is TRBV19; weak D call: TRBD2 (5 bases). The chain's CDR3 is CASRWETGELFF. CDR3 in DNA: TGTGCCAGTAGGTGGGAGACCGGGGAGCTGTTTTTT.